The clone carrying this TCR beta chain appeared a few times. This sample was taken from a study of beta chain features in type 1 diabetes. This CDR3 has 11 amino acids. Trimming shortened V by 3 bases and J by 5 bases, and 7 bases separated the two germline ends. CDR1 and CDR2 (germline): GTSNPN, SVGIG (reference sequence). Markers CD45RO/CCR7/CD25/CD127/CD95/CD27 served to sort CD4+ naive, central memory, regulatory and stem cell-like memory cells. The isolated RNA, all of it, was reverse transcribed, so expressed TCRB transcripts were what got sequenced. The data were produced by immunoSEQ multiplex PCR, yet TCRdb's version contains in-frame clones alone and is incomplete. The sample shows about 360,000 clones, roughly 12% of them seen only once.

This chain joins TRBV30 and TRBJ1-1, with no clear D. Sequenced sample: naive CD4+ T cells from blood. The receptor comes from a man between 18 and 35 years old in good health. In nucleotides, the CDR3 is TGTGCCTGGAGCGGGTATACTGAAGCTTTCTTT. Protein: CAWSGYTEAFF.